This T cell receptor (beta chain) was profiled in a study of blood T cells in healthy people across ages. It was with a sample-barcoded 5' primer and a J-beta primer mix that a second PCR of about 6 to 12 cycles was run. TCRdb processed the 5' RACE reads anew with MiXCR; each CDR3 protein has one entry. The sample consists of about 640,000 distinct CDR3 sequences, 58% of them appearing once. The V gene's germline CDR1 is DFQATT and CDR2 SNEGSKA (reference sequence). Trimming shortened V by 0 bases and J by 4 bases, and 18 bases separated the two germline ends. The CDR3 has 16 amino acids. The sample comprised blood. The V gene is TRBV20-1, the J gene TRBJ1-1, with D uncertain. This TCR was recovered from a man aged 55 to 70 in good health. The CDR3 sequence: CSARDGSPGRRTEAFF. CDR3 in DNA: TGCAGTGCTAGAGATGGGAGTCCTGGACGGCGCACTGAAGCTTTCTTT.